Shown below are 27 T cell receptor beta chains from a single sample sequenced in a study of blood T cell repertoires in COVID-19. Clones were sequenced by immunoSEQ multiplex PCR, and TCRdb holds only the in-frame ones, with some missing. In the table there are around 160,000 clones, about four fifths of which are singletons. Source material: peripheral blood. The receptors originated from a human donor with acute or convalescent COVID-19. The donor label of this sample is uncertain.

The chain employs TRBV9 and TRBJ2-1; D gene ambiguous. This CDR3 spans 15 amino acids. The V gene lost 4 bases and the J gene lost 0 bases, with 11 bases spanning the gap. CDR1 and CDR2 (germline): SGDLS, YYNGEE. CDR3 sequence reads: CASSPSGSSYNEQFF. The CDR3 nucleotides are TGTGCCAGCAGCCCATCGGGTAGCTCCTACAATGAGCAGTTCTTC.

CDR3 DNA: TGTGCCAGCAGCCCCCGACTAGCTCGCGAGACCCAGTACTTC. This gives the protein CASSPRLARETQYF. The chain has TRBV11-3 and TRBJ2-5; 7 bases are shared with TRBD2. Germline values: CDR1 SGHNT, CDR2 YENEEA. This CDR3 comprises 14 residues. V shed 5 bases and J 5 bases; nucleotides not matched to a gene: 8.

V gene TRBV6-1 combines with J gene TRBJ1-1; perhaps TRBD1 as D (6 bases). V was cut by 3 bases and J by 5 bases, with 13 bases left in between. Germline CDR1 and CDR2: MNHNS and SASEGT. The CDR3 is made up of 14 amino acids. The CDR3 DNA follows: TGTGCCAGCAGTGACGGGCAGGGGTGGACTGAAGCTTTCTTT. This encodes CASSDGQGWTEAFF.

This chain joins TRBV3-1 (or the pseudogene TRBV3-2) and TRBJ2-5, with 12 bases aligning to TRBD2. With 6 bases clipped from V and 1 base from J, the junction kept 6 bases outside the gene matches. The CDR3 spans 16 residues. CDR1 is LGHDT, CDR2 YNNKEL, per germline (reference sequence). The CDR3 reads CASSPRTSGAQETQYF. The DNA of the CDR3 is TGTGCCAGCAGTCCTCGGACTAGCGGGGCCCAAGAGACCCAGTACTTC.

The chain joins TRBV10-2 to TRBJ1-2, with a weak D call TRBD1 (6 bases). CDR1 is WSHSY, CDR2 SAAADI, per germline. This CDR3 is built from 18 residues. The V end was cut by 3 bases, the J end by 8 bases, with 28 bases between. This CDR3 reads CASSDLWGLTGSKRGYTF. The CDR3, as DNA: TGCGCCAGCAGTGATCTCTGGGGTCTTACAGGGTCCAAAAGAGGCTACACCTTC.

This chain connects TRBV27 to TRBJ1-2, with 8 bases aligning to TRBD1. CDR1 and CDR2 (germline): MNHEY, SMNVEV (reference sequence). CDR3 length: 17 amino acids. With V trimmed by 5 bases and J by 1 base, 12 bases remained unmatched. The CDR3 loop reads CASSTRDRLSLNYGYTF. CDR3 coding DNA: TGTGCCAGCAGTACGCGGGACAGGTTATCCCTTAACTATGGCTACACCTTC.

The chain links TRBV30 to TRBJ2-4, with TRBD1 as a possible D gene (6 bases). The CDR3 has 15 residues. With 3 bases removed from V and 1 base from J, the gap between germline ends came to 13 bases. In germline, CDR1 is GTSNPN, CDR2 SVGIG (reference sequence). The CDR3 loop reads CAWSQGRGAKNIQYF. CDR3 sequence (DNA): TGTGCCTGGAGCCAGGGGCGCGGGGCCAAAAACATTCAGTACTTC.

This clone has ten or more counts. The chain carries TRBV5-8 and TRBJ1-5; 8 nucleotides agree with TRBD1. This CDR3 comprises 17 residues. V lost 1 base and J lost 3; bases outside the gene matches: 9. Germline CDR1 SGHTS, CDR2 YDEGEE. CDR3 region: CASSLFPRTGNNQPQHF. The CDR3 region has the DNA TGTGCCAGCAGCTTGTTTCCCCGGACAGGGAACAATCAGCCCCAGCATTTT.

There are a few counts of this clone. The chain couples TRBV18 to TRBJ2-2, with D possibly matching TRBD2 (5 bases). This CDR3 is built from 16 residues. V dropped 2 bases and J dropped 0 bases, with 10 bases sitting between them. The V gene's germline CDR1 is KGHSH and CDR2 LQKENI. This CDR3 is CASSPSRGPNTGELFF. DNA of the CDR3: TGTGCCAGCTCACCATCCCGAGGGCCGAACACCGGGGAGCTGTTTTTT.

This clone has a handful of counts. This chain joins TRBV21-1 and TRBJ1-1. TRBV21-1 is annotated as a pseudogene. CDR3 size: 12 residues. This CDR3 reads CASSILDGTAFF. DNA of the CDR3: TGTGCCAGCAGCATCTTGGACGGGACTGCTTTCTTT.

J is TRBJ2-7 and V is TRBV4-1; TRBD1 matches 8 bases. V was clipped by 0 bases and J by 0 bases; unmatched bases: 4. There are 16 residues in the CDR3. The germline CDR1 and CDR2 sequences are MGHRA and YSYEKL. The CDR3 nucleotides are TGCGCCAGCAGCCAAGATGCCGGACAGGGCTCCTACGAGCAGTACGTC. Protein sequence: CASSQDAGQGSYEQYV.

The chain recombines TRBV11-2 with TRBJ2-7; TRBD1 aligns across 8 bases. J gave up 3 bases and V 5 bases, and 6 bases lay outside the gene matches. The CDR3 is made up of 14 amino acids. The germline CDR1 and CDR2 sequences are SGHAT and FQNNGV. This CDR3 reads CASSLRGQGYEQYF. The CDR3 DNA sequence: TGTGCCAGCAGCCTCCGAGGACAGGGCTACGAGCAGTACTTC.

This chain joins TRBV2 and TRBJ1-3; 7 nucleotides line up with TRBD1. This CDR3 is built from 15 residues. Losses at the gene ends were 4 bases for V and 0 bases for J; bases not matched to a gene: 3. Germline V lookup: CDR1 SNHLY, CDR2 FYNNEI. DNA for the CDR3: TGTGCCAGCAGTGTGGGACAGTTCTCTGGAAACACCATATATTTT. Translated: CASSVGQFSGNTIYF.

This clone was found once. This chain joins TRBV19 and TRBJ2-4; 7 bases are a match to TRBD1. Germline values: CDR1 LNHDA, CDR2 SQIVND (reference sequence). The CDR3 spans 16 residues. V shed 9 bases and J 1 base; nucleotides not matched to a gene: 12. The CDR3 nucleotides read TGTGCCAGCGGTCAGGGGGTGAGGATGGCCAAAAACATTCAGTACTTC. It specifies CASGQGVRMAKNIQYF.

V and J are TRBV3-1 (or the pseudogene TRBV3-2) and TRBJ2-3; 8 positions agree with TRBD2. This CDR3 spans 15 amino acids. Unmatched junction bases numbered 8, after V lost 1 base and J lost 8 bases. Germline assignment: CDR1 LGHDT and CDR2 YNNKEL (reference sequence). The CDR3 DNA follows: TGTGCCAGCAGCCAAGGACCGCGGGGGGTAGCTACGCAGTATTTT. It yields the protein CASSQGPRGVATQYF.

V gene TRBV6-5 combines with J gene TRBJ1-6; D remains ambiguous. This CDR3 has 15 residues. CDR1 is MNHEY and CDR2 is SVGAGI in the germline V gene. Trimming took 2 bases from V and 7 from J, leaving 12 bases between them. For the CDR3, the DNA is TGTGCCAGCAGTTACGGCGGGTTTTCGAATTCACCCCTCCACTTT. The encoded protein is CASSYGGFSNSPLHF.

V is TRBV19 and J is TRBJ1-2; 11 bases agree with TRBD1. V was pared by 1 base and J by 7 bases, with 8 bases of the junction left unmatched. Germline CDR1 reads LNHDA; CDR2 reads SQIVND (reference sequence). There are 16 residues in the CDR3. CDR3 sequence reads: CASSIVHGTGGVGYTF. DNA of the CDR3: TGTGCCAGTAGTATAGTTCACGGGACAGGGGGTGTTGGCTACACCTTC. Full variable domain (missing parts from reference TRBV19 and TRBJ1-2): DGGITQSPKYLFRKEGQNVTLSCEQNLNHDAMYWYRQDPGQGLRLIYYSQIVNDFQKGDIAEGYSVSREKKESFPLTVTSAQKNPTAFYLCASSIVHGTGGVGYTFGSGTRLTVV.

The chain recombines TRBV9 with TRBJ1-4; 7 positions match TRBD1. The V gene end was trimmed by 7 bases and the J gene end by 4 bases; junction bases not matched to a gene: 4. This CDR3 contains 13 residues. CDR1 and CDR2 from the germline V gene are SGDLS and YYNGEE. The CDR3 nucleotides read TGTGCCAGCGGGACAGTGCTTAATGAAAAACTGTTTTTT. Protein product: CASGTVLNEKLFF.

The chain joins TRBV5-1 to TRBJ2-3, with D perhaps TRBD2 (6 bases). Trimming removed 5 bases from V and 3 bases from J, with 16 bases in between. Germline loops: CDR1 SGHRS, CDR2 YFSETQ. The length of the CDR3 is 15 residues. CDR3 sequence: CASSLGGVETDTQYF. The CDR3, as DNA: TGCGCCAGCAGTCTAGGAGGGGTTGAAACAGATACGCAGTATTTT.

The rearrangement joins TRBV6-1 to TRBJ1-5; D unclear. V was shortened by 2 bases and J by 3 bases, with 11 bases between the two germline ends. The germline V gene encodes CDR1 MNHNS and CDR2 SASEGT. The CDR3 consists of 15 residues. The CDR3 bases are TGTGCCAGCAGTGAATGGGCTGCTAACAATCAGCCCCAGCATTTT. It specifies CASSEWAANNQPQHF.

The J gene is TRBJ1-1, the V gene TRBV27; the D gene is possibly TRBD1 (5 bases). The CDR3 length is 13 residues. Germline V gives CDR1 MNHEY, CDR2 SMNVEV (reference sequence). Deletions cut 5 bases from V and 1 base from J, with 8 bases between. The CDR3 sequence: CASSNTGNTEAFF. Here the CDR3 DNA reads TGTGCCAGCAGTAATACAGGGAACACTGAAGCTTTCTTT.

This chain joins TRBV7-6 and TRBJ2-3, with 9 bases lining up with TRBD1. Germline V gene sequence: CDR1 SGHVS, CDR2 FNYEAQ. The CDR3 has 16 residues. The V segment lost 5 bases and the J segment 3 bases; nucleotides outside the gene matches: 9. The CDR3 here is CASSARQGGGTDTQYF. The CDR3 DNA follows: TGTGCCAGCAGCGCCAGACAGGGGGGTGGAACAGATACGCAGTATTTT.

The chain employs TRBV7-3 and TRBJ1-1, with 12 bases lining up with TRBD1. There are 13 residues in the CDR3. CDR1 is SGHTA and CDR2 is FQGTGA in the germline V gene. V lost 5 bases and J lost 13; bases outside the gene matches: 8. CDR3 residues: CASSPGQGAKVFF. The CDR3 DNA follows: TGTGCCAGCAGCCCGGGACAGGGGGCGAAAGTTTTCTTT.

The chain carries TRBV12-3 or TRBV12-4 and TRBJ2-7, with D unresolved. V was clipped by 4 bases and J by 3 bases, with 4 bases between them. CDR3 length equals 11 residues. The CDR3 sequence is CASSSYYEQYF. The CDR3 coding sequence is TGTGCCAGCAGTTCGTACTACGAGCAGTACTTC.

CDR3 amino acids: CASSYSPRTGDYGYTF. The CDR3 nucleotides are TGTGCCAGCAGTTATTCTCCGCGGACAGGGGACTATGGCTACACCTTC. V gene TRBV6-2 or TRBV6-3 combines with J gene TRBJ1-2, with 9 bases identical to TRBD1. The germline CDR1 and CDR2 sequences are MNHEY and SVGEGT. V trimming: 3 bases; J trimming: 3 bases; junction bases outside the gene matches: 8. The CDR3 is 16 residues long.

This rearrangement joins TRBV2 to TRBJ1-5; 8 bases line up with TRBD1. V trimming: 4 bases; J trimming: 0 bases; junction bases outside the gene matches: 2. Germline V lookup: CDR1 SNHLY, CDR2 FYNNEI. This CDR3 spans 15 amino acids. In DNA form, the CDR3 reads TGTGCCAGCAGTGGGACAGGGCTTAGCAATCAGCCCCAGCATTTT. Translating gives CASSGTGLSNQPQHF.

This chain connects TRBV5-6 to TRBJ1-2, with 10 nucleotides matching TRBD1. CDR1 is SGHDT and CDR2 is YYEEEE in the germline V gene. CDR3 length equals 15 residues. Losses at the gene ends were 1 base for V and 8 bases for J; bases not matched to a gene: 8. The CDR3 region has the DNA TGTGCCAGCAGCTTGCTGAGCGGGACAGGGGACGGCTACACCTTC. Amino acids: CASSLLSGTGDGYTF.